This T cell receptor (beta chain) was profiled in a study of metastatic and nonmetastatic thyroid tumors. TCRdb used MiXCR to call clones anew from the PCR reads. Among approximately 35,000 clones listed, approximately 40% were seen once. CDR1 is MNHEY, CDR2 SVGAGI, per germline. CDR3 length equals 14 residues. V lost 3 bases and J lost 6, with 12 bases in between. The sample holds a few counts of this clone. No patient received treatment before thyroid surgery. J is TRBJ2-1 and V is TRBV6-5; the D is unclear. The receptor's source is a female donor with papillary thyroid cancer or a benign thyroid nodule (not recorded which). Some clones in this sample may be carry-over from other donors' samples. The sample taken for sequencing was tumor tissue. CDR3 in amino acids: CASSYPGPGNEQFF. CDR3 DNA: TGTGCCAGCAGTTATCCGGGCCCAGGCAATGAGCAGTTCTTC.